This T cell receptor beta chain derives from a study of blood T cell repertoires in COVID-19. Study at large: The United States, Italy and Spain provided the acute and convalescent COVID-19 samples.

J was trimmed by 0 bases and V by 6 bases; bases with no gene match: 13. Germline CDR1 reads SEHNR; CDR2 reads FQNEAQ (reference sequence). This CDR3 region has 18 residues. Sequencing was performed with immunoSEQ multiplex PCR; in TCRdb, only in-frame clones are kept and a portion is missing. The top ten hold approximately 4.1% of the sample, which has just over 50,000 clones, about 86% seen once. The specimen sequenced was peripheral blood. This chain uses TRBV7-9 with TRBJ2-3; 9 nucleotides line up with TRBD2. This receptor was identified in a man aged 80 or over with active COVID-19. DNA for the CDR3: TGTGCCAGCAGAAGGTTAGGAGCGGGAGGTCTAAGCACAGATACGCAGTATTTT. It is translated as CASRRLGAGGLSTDTQYF. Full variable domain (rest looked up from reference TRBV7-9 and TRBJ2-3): DTGVSQNPRHKITKRGQNVTFRCDPISEHNRLYWYRQTLGQGPEFLTYFQNEAQLEKSRLLSDRFSAERPKGSFSTLEIQRTEQGDSAMYLCASRRLGAGGLSTDTQYFGPGTRLTVL.